These 8 T cell receptor beta chains were sequenced from one sample in a study of cytomegalovirus exposure and HLA in healthy donors. Primers: 60 Vbeta forward and 13 Jbeta reverse. The repertoire was sequenced with immunoSEQ multiplex PCR; TCRdb's copy has only in-frame clones and lacks some. Here the sample spans 170,000 or so clones, roughly 80% being singletons. Material: PBMCs. The receptors were gathered from a man aged 25 to 40 in good health and CMV-seropositive.

The chain combines TRBV4-1 with TRBJ2-5, with D possibly matching TRBD2 (5 bases). Trimming cost V 3 bases and J 4 bases, with 24 bases left between them. CDR1 and CDR2 (germline): MGHRA, YSYEKL. CDR3 length equals 18 residues. CDR3 sequence reads: CASSHPRGSLMWAETQYF. The CDR3 bases are TGCGCCAGCAGCCATCCCAGAGGGAGTCTGATGTGGGCAGAGACCCAGTACTTC.

V gene TRBV11-2 combines with J gene TRBJ2-7; tentatively, D is TRBD1 (5 bases). This CDR3 has 15 residues. Germline values: CDR1 SGHAT, CDR2 FQNNGV. V was pared by 1 base and J by 0 bases, with 10 bases between. The DNA for the CDR3 is TGTGCCAGCAGCTTAGCAGGGTACGGCTCCTACGAGCAGTACTTC. Translation gives CASSLAGYGSYEQYF.

The gene calls are TRBV9 and TRBJ1-3, with 7 bases identical to TRBD1. The junction had 9 bases not matched to a gene; V was cut back by 3 bases and J by 0 bases. Germline CDR1 and CDR2: SGDLS and YYNGEE. This CDR3 contains 17 residues. The DNA of the CDR3 is TGTGCCAGCAGCGCGACCGCGACAGGGACCTCTGGAAACACCATATATTTT. Translated: CASSATATGTSGNTIYF.

The V and J genes are TRBV19 and TRBJ1-1; D is possibly TRBD1 (6 bases). CDR3 length: 12 residues. Looked up from germline, CDR1 is LNHDA and CDR2 is SQIVND (reference sequence). Trimming shortened V by 8 bases and J by 7 bases, and 14 bases separated the two germline ends. The CDR3, as DNA: TGTGCCAGTCACACAGGGTTGGATGAAGCTTTCTTT. Translating gives CASHTGLDEAFF.

The J gene is TRBJ1-2, the V gene TRBV6-6; 8 positions agree with TRBD1. This CDR3 region has 16 residues. Germline V gives CDR1 MNHNY, CDR2 SVGAGI (reference sequence). The junction had 13 bases not matched to a gene; V was cut back by 2 bases and J by 8 bases. DNA of the CDR3: TGTGCCAGCAGTTACGTAAACAGGGGGTCCATGAGGGGCTACACCTTC. This encodes CASSYVNRGSMRGYTF.

The chain uses TRBV6-5 and TRBJ2-1; 9 bases line up with TRBD1. Germline CDR1 reads MNHEY; CDR2 reads SVGAGI. J was trimmed by 5 bases and V by 6 bases; bases with no gene match: 8. This CDR3 spans 15 amino acids. CDR3 protein: CASRQFRDRDNEQFF. Here the CDR3 DNA reads TGTGCCAGCAGGCAATTCCGGGACAGGGACAATGAGCAGTTCTTC.

The chain employs TRBV29-1 and TRBJ2-3; the match to TRBD2 covers 8 bases. CDR3 size: 16 residues. In germline, CDR1 is SQVTM, CDR2 ANQGSEA. The ends lost 3 bases at V and 0 bases at J; junction bases unmatched: 8. In DNA form, the CDR3 reads TGCAGCGTTGACGGCGGGGGGACCTCTAGCACAGATACGCAGTATTTT. Translation gives CSVDGGGTSSTDTQYF.

The chain combines TRBV5-1 with TRBJ2-1, with D hard to call. CDR3 size: 12 residues. The V gene lost 3 bases and the J gene lost 9 bases, with 10 bases spanning the gap. Germline V CDR1 and CDR2: SGHRS, YFSETQ. As DNA, the CDR3 is TGCGCCAGCAGCTACTCAATCGGTGAGCAGTTCTTC. It yields the protein CASSYSIGEQFF.